This passage covers 24 T cell receptor beta chains from one sample sequenced in a study of blood T cell repertoires in COVID-19. Sequencing used immunoSEQ multiplex PCR; TCRdb keeps in-frame clones, though not all of them. Of some 120,000 clones detected, approximately 80% appear once; the ten largest clones hold around 7.5%. The specimen was peripheral blood. The receptors derive from a man between 70 and 80 years old with active or convalescent COVID-19.

In its sample, this clone was seen once. This sequence joins TRBV15 and TRBJ2-7; TRBD1 might be the D (5 bases). The CDR3 totals 16 residues. Germline CDR1 reads LNHNV; CDR2 reads YYDKDF (reference sequence). Trimming removed 0 bases at V and 1 base at J, with 13 bases between. The CDR3 spells CATSRDQGIGSYEQYF. Written as DNA, the CDR3 is TGTGCCACCAGCAGAGATCAGGGAATCGGGTCCTACGAGCAGTACTTC.

The chain employs TRBV11-3 and TRBJ1-1, with 8 nucleotides matching TRBD1. The ends lost 5 bases at V and 6 bases at J; junction bases unmatched: 11. The CDR3 has 15 residues. Germline-derived CDR1 and CDR2 are SGHNT and YENEEA. The CDR3, as DNA: TGTGCCAGCAGCCCCACAGGGGGTAAGAGCGCTGAAGCTTTCTTT. Translated, it gives CASSPTGGKSAEAFF. The full variable domain, with the rest looked up from reference TRBV11-3 and TRBJ1-1, is EAGVVQSPRYKIIEKKQPVAFWCNPISGHNTLYWYLQNLGQGPELLIRYENEEAVDDSQLPKDRFSAERLKGVDSTLKIQPAELGDSAVYLCASSPTGGKSAEAFFGQGTRLTVV.

V and J are TRBV7-9 and TRBJ2-5; 8 bases are a match to TRBD1. The CDR3 extends over 15 amino acids. The germline V gene has CDR1 SEHNR and CDR2 FQNEAQ (reference sequence). J was trimmed by 5 bases and V by 3 bases; bases with no gene match: 8. The CDR3 loop is CASSFWTGTGETQYF. The DNA for the CDR3 is TGTGCCAGCAGCTTTTGGACAGGGACGGGGGAGACCCAGTACTTC.

The chain is built from TRBV2 and TRBJ1-2, with 11 bases matching TRBD1. CDR1 is SNHLY and CDR2 is FYNNEI in the germline V gene. Trimming at V came to 6 bases and at J to 7 bases, leaving 7 bases not matched to a gene. The CDR3 has 14 amino acids. The CDR3 DNA reads TGTGCCAGCAGGAGAGGACAGGGGGCTGGTGGCTACACCTTC. Protein product: CASRRGQGAGGYTF.

CDR3 residues: CASSPRPPGASFYNEQFF. For the CDR3, the DNA is TGTGCCAGCAGCCCCAGGCCCCCGGGAGCTAGCTTTTACAATGAGCAGTTCTTC. The chain combines TRBV7-2 with TRBJ2-1; D may be TRBD2 (6 bases). V lost 5 bases to trimming and J lost 4 bases, with 24 bases between them. The length of the CDR3 is 18 residues. Germline-derived CDR1 and CDR2 are SGHTA and FQGNSA.

J is TRBJ1-3 and V is TRBV18; a possible D gene is TRBD1 (5 bases). V lost 5 bases to trimming and J lost 2 bases, with 13 bases between them. The CDR3 has 15 amino acids. Germline CDR1 reads KGHSH; CDR2 reads LQKENI. CDR3 loop: CASSTEGSPGNTIYF. The CDR3, as DNA: TGTGCCAGCTCAACGGAGGGGAGCCCTGGAAACACCATATATTTT.

The chain couples TRBV29-1 to TRBJ1-1; 7 positions match TRBD1. The trim removed 7 bases at V and 1 base at J, leaving 6 bases unmatched. Germline CDR1 is SQVTM and CDR2 is ANQGSEA. This CDR3 has 13 amino acids. For the CDR3, the DNA is TGCAGCGCTTTGACAGGGAGGAACACTGAAGCTTTCTTT. Translating gives CSALTGRNTEAFF.

V usage is TRBV19 and J usage is TRBJ1-5, with 7 bases that match TRBD1. This CDR3 is built from 17 residues. The junction had 11 bases not matched to a gene; V was cut back by 5 bases and J by 1 base. In germline, CDR1 is LNHDA, CDR2 SQIVND (reference sequence). CDR3 in DNA: TGTGCCAGTAGTCCTGGCGGTCAGACAGGGAGCAATCAGCCCCAGCATTTT. It yields the protein CASSPGGQTGSNQPQHF.

The chain has TRBV28 and TRBJ2-2, with D maybe TRBD1 (5 bases). This CDR3 is built from 12 residues. V was pared by 5 bases and J by 4 bases, with 5 bases between. CDR1 and CDR2 (germline): MDHEN, SYDVKM. CDR3 in DNA: TGTGCCAGCAGTAGGGGCACCGGGGAGCTGTTTTTT. The encoded protein is CASSRGTGELFF.

The chain recombines TRBV7-2 with TRBJ2-3; D gene uncertain. Trimming pared 0 bases from V and 6 bases from J, leaving 10 bases between. The length of the CDR3 is 14 residues. CDR1 and CDR2 (germline): SGHTA, FQGNSA. The CDR3 region is CASSLARRADTQYF. The CDR3 nucleotides are TGTGCCAGCAGCTTAGCGAGGCGAGCCGATACGCAGTATTTT.

This chain links TRBV4-1 with TRBJ2-1, with 9 bases that match TRBD2. Germline V gives CDR1 MGHRA, CDR2 YSYEKL. The CDR3 is 18 amino acids. The trim removed 2 bases at V and 4 bases at J, leaving 12 bases unmatched. CDR3 amino acids: CASSQLPSGLAGYNEQFF. As DNA, the CDR3 is TGCGCCAGCAGCCAACTCCCCTCCGGGCTAGCGGGATACAATGAGCAGTTCTTC.

The chain combines TRBV29-1 with TRBJ1-2, with D unresolved. Germline V lookup: CDR1 SQVTM, CDR2 ANQGSEA. Trimming stripped 7 bases from V and 6 bases from J, with 15 bases between. The CDR3 runs 12 residues. The CDR3 sequence: CSAAAGFDGYTF. For the CDR3, the DNA is TGCAGCGCCGCGGCTGGGTTTGATGGCTACACCTTC.

The V and J genes are TRBV5-6 and TRBJ1-5, with 10 bases that match TRBD1. With 0 bases clipped from V and 8 bases from J, the junction kept 5 bases outside the gene matches. This CDR3 has 15 residues. Looked up from germline, CDR1 is SGHDT and CDR2 is YYEEEE. CDR3 region: CASSLGGQGLEPQHF. CDR3 coding DNA: TGTGCCAGCAGCTTGGGGGGACAGGGGCTCGAGCCCCAGCATTTT.

V is TRBV13 and J is TRBJ1-1, with a tentative D call TRBD1 (5 bases). The CDR3 covers 16 residues. The V gene lost 7 bases and the J gene lost 1 base, with 19 bases spanning the gap. Germline assignment: CDR1 PRHDT and CDR2 FYEKMQ (reference sequence). CDR3 nucleotides: TGTGCCAGCACCAGCTTATATAGGACATCGAACACTGAAGCTTTCTTT. It encodes CASTSLYRTSNTEAFF.

The chain combines TRBV29-1 with TRBJ1-2, with 7 nucleotides matching TRBD1. The CDR3 sequence is 13 residues long. V gave up 3 bases and J gave up 3 bases; unmatched junction bases: 4. Per germline, CDR1 SQVTM and CDR2 ANQGSEA. CDR3 nucleotide sequence: TGCAGCGTTGACGACAGGGTTTACTATGGCTACACCTTC. This sequence encodes CSVDDRVYYGYTF.

DNA for the CDR3: TGTGCCAGCAGCTTAAATAGGGTTGGGGAGCGCGGTTCAGAAGAGACCCAGTACTTC. As protein: CASSLNRVGERGSEETQYF. The rearrangement uses TRBV11-3 and TRBJ2-5, with TRBD2 as a possible D gene (5 bases). Between the trimmed V and J ends, which lost 2 bases and 3 bases, there was a span of 25 bases. This CDR3 has 19 residues. Germline assignment: CDR1 SGHNT and CDR2 YENEEA.

The V gene is TRBV29-1, the J gene TRBJ2-1; D might be TRBD2 (5 bases). The germline V gene has CDR1 SQVTM and CDR2 ANQGSEA. The CDR3 extends over 16 amino acids. Trimming removed 3 bases from V and 2 bases from J, with 17 bases in between. The CDR3 sequence is CSVEKGPDGAYNEQFF. CDR3 DNA: TGCAGCGTTGAGAAAGGCCCAGACGGGGCCTACAATGAGCAGTTCTTC.

This clone has just a few counts. The chain employs TRBV3-1 (or the pseudogene TRBV3-2) and TRBJ1-2; 9 bases line up with TRBD1. This CDR3 region has 15 residues. V trimming: 4 bases; J trimming: 5 bases; junction bases outside the gene matches: 8. Germline-derived CDR1 and CDR2 are LGHDT and YNNKEL (reference sequence). In DNA form, the CDR3 reads TGTGCCAGCAGCCCAGGGGGGACAGGGTTTTATGGCTACACCTTC. This sequence encodes CASSPGGTGFYGYTF.

The gene calls are TRBV28 and TRBJ2-2; D is perhaps TRBD2 (5 bases). Trimming removed 3 bases at V and 5 bases at J, with 16 bases between. CDR3 length equals 16 residues. Looked up from germline, CDR1 is MDHEN and CDR2 is SYDVKM. CDR3 nucleotide sequence: TGTGCCAGCAGTTTTGGTGGGAGAGGGAAGACCGGGGAGCTGTTTTTT. Translation gives CASSFGGRGKTGELFF.

The chain combines TRBV7-2 with TRBJ1-2; D is perhaps TRBD1 (5 bases). The germline gives CDR1 SGHTA, CDR2 FQGNSA. Trimming left V 5 bases short and J 4 bases short, with 11 bases between. The length of the CDR3 is 13 residues. The CDR3 protein is CASSTGGGYGYTF. CDR3 nucleotides: TGTGCCAGCAGCACAGGCGGTGGCTATGGCTACACCTTC.

The chain is built from TRBV18 and TRBJ2-3, with D perhaps matching TRBD2 (5 bases). V shed 0 bases and J shed 8 bases, with 15 bases lying between them. Germline CDR1 is KGHSH and CDR2 is LQKENI. This CDR3 has 15 residues. CDR3 amino acids: CASSPPSDFTVTQYF. The CDR3 DNA sequence: TGTGCCAGCTCACCACCTTCGGACTTCACGGTTACGCAGTATTTT.

V gene TRBV15 combines with J gene TRBJ2-1; a weak D match, TRBD2 (7 bases). The CDR3 loop spans 20 amino acids. Looked up from germline, CDR1 is LNHNV and CDR2 is YYDKDF (reference sequence). V lost 0 bases and J 0 bases, leaving 21 bases between the germline ends. DNA for the CDR3: TGTGCCACCAGCAGAGAGGTGGGGGGGCTAGCGGCCAGCTCCTACAATGAGCAGTTCTTC. Amino acids: CATSREVGGLAASSYNEQFF.

This chain links TRBV12-3 or TRBV12-4 with TRBJ2-1; D unclear. The CDR3 loop spans 12 amino acids. With 3 bases removed from V and 9 bases from J, the gap between germline ends came to 9 bases. CDR3 DNA: TGTGCCAGCAGTTTGAATAGTATTGAGCAGTTCTTC. Amino acid sequence: CASSLNSIEQFF.

This chain connects TRBV6-5 to TRBJ2-7, with TRBD1 matching 7 bases. CDR3 length equals 15 residues. Germline V gene data show CDR1 as MNHEY and CDR2 as SVGAGI. With 6 bases clipped from V and 1 base from J, the junction kept 9 bases outside the gene matches. The CDR3 spells CASRSRDRGSYEQYF. The CDR3 nucleotides read TGTGCCAGCAGAAGCCGGGACAGAGGGTCCTACGAGCAGTACTTC.